The 2 T cell receptor beta chains reported below all come from one sample, sequenced in a study of blood T cells in healthy people across ages. Through a sample-barcoded 5' primer and a J-beta primer mix, a second PCR was run for roughly 6 to 12 cycles. TCRdb analysed the 5' RACE reads with MiXCR anew, one entry per CDR3 protein. The sample has some 1.6 million distinct CDR3 sequences; about 32% are singletons. Sequencing was performed on blood. Source of these receptors: a woman aged 30 to 39 in good health.

This clonotype was picked up one time. The CDR3 DNA sequence: TGTGCCAGCGGCCCCTTTGGAGATACGCAGTATTTT. Its translation: CASGPFGDTQYF. The chain links TRBV9 to TRBJ2-3; D is ambiguous. CDR1 and CDR2 (germline): SGDLS, YYNGEE. The CDR3 is made up of 12 amino acids. The ends were cut back, 7 bases at V and 5 bases at J, with 11 bases in the middle.

In this sample, this clonotype turned up once. The rearrangement links TRBV3-1 to TRBJ2-7, with 8 positions matching TRBD2. The DNA end lines up better with TRBJ2-5; the J call may be wrong. This CDR3 is built from 16 residues. The germline CDR1 and CDR2 sequences are LGHDT and YNNKEL (reference sequence). CDR3 region: CASSQAQRGLWETQYF. The CDR3 region has the DNA TGTGCCAGCAGCCAAGCTCAGCGGGGGCTGTGGGAGACCCAGTACTTC.